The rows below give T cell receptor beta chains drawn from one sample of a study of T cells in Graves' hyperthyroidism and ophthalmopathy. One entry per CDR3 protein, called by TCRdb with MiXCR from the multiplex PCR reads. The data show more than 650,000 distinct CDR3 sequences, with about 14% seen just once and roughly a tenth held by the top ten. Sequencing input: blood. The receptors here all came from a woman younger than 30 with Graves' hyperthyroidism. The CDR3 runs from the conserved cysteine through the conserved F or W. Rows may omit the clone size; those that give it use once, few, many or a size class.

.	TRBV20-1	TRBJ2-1	CSARLAIYNEQFF
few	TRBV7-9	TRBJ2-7	CASSSMQGIYEQYF
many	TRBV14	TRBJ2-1	CASSQETRVEQFF
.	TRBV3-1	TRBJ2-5	CASSQVIGSRETQYF
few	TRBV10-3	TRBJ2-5	CAISENRRGTETQYF
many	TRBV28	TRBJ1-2	CASSWGGSLGGYTF
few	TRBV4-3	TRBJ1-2	CASSQDWGRGDRGYTF
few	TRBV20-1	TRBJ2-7	CSAELQGGSYEQYF
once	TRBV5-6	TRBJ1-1	CASSLERYGAFF
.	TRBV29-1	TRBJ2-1	CSVGSGVGEQFF
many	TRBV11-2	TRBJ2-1	CASSLTSWDEQFF
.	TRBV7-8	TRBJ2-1	CASSLWRLQYNEQFF
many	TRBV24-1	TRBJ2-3	CATSDLRRAGADTQYF
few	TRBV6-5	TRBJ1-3	CASSYSQYSGNTIYF
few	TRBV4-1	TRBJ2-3	CASSQGGGQSRTDTQYF
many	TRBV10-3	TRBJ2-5	CAISGSGLAGGETQYF
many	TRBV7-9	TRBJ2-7	CASSPEGWVSGVEQYF
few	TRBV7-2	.	CASNSQAGVSYEQFF
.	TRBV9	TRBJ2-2	CASSPWVGRASGELFF
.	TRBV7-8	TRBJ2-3	CASSFPLAGGQTDTQYF